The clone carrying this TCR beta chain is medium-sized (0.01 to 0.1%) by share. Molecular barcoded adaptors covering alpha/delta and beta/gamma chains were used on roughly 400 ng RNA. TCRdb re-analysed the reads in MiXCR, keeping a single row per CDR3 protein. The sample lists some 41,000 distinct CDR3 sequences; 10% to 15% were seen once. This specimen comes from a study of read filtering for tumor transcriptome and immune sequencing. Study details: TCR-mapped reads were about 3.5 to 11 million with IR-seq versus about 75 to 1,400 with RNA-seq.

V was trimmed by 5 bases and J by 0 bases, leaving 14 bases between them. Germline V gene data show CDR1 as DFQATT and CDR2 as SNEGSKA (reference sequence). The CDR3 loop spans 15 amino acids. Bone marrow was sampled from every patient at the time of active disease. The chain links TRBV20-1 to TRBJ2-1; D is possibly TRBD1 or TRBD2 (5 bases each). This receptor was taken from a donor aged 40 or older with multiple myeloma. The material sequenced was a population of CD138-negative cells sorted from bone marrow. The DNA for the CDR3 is TGCAGTGCTGGGACGGACAAGAGCTCCTACAATGAGCAGTTCTTC. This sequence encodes CSAGTDKSSYNEQFF.